This passage covers 8 T cell receptor beta chains from one sample sequenced in a study of OX40 agonist ivuxolimab in advanced cancers. Library method: the immunoSEQ multiplex PCR assay. Drawn from immuneACCESS, this table holds only the in-frame rearrangements with V and J called that TCRdb kept. Clones are partly lost; checked studies trace under half to an unresolved V gene and leave the rest unexplained. This sample has about 73,000 clones in its table, and approximately 86% of those were observed once. The biggest ten clones account for approximately 0.72% of the sample. The sample in question was CD4+ or CD8+ T cells sorted from blood, obtained in a trial of the OX40 agonist ivuxolimab. The receptors originated from an adult with an advanced solid tumor such as melanoma, head and neck, liver or kidney cancer.

The chain employs TRBV5-1 and TRBJ1-1; D remains ambiguous. The V gene lost 0 bases and the J gene lost 1 base, with 7 bases spanning the gap. The CDR3 loop spans 14 amino acids. Germline V gives CDR1 SGHRS, CDR2 YFSETQ. CDR3 in amino acids: CASSLGSGNTEAFF. The CDR3 coding sequence is TGCGCCAGCAGCTTGGGTTCAGGGAACACTGAAGCTTTCTTT. Together with reference TRBV5-1 and TRBJ1-1, the CDR3 gives the full variable domain: KAGVTQTPRYLIKTRGQQVTLSCSPISGHRSVSWYQQTPGQGLQFLFEYFSETQRNKGNFPGRFSGRQFSNSRSEMNVSTLELGDSALYLCASSLGSGNTEAFFGQGTRLTVV.

The chain carries TRBV7-2 and TRBJ2-2; D call uncertain. Per germline, CDR1 SGHTA and CDR2 FQGNSA. Between the trimmed V and J ends, which lost 5 bases and 0 bases, there was a span of 10 bases. The CDR3 loop spans 15 amino acids. CDR3 bases: TGTGCCAGCAGCCCCCGAGGAACGAACACCGGGGAGCTGTTTTTT. Its translation: CASSPRGTNTGELFF. Together with reference TRBV7-2 and TRBJ2-2, the CDR3 gives the full variable domain: GAGVSQSPSNKVTEKGKDVELRCDPISGHTALYWYRQSLGQGLEFLIYFQGNSAPDKSGLPSDRFSAERTGGSVSTLTIQRTQQEDSAVYLCASSPRGTNTGELFFGEGSRLTVL.

This chain links TRBV9 with TRBJ1-2; 9 positions match TRBD1. Germline trimming cut 6 bases from V and 6 bases from J; bases unmatched to any gene: 6. The CDR3 runs 13 residues. The germline V gene has CDR1 SGDLS and CDR2 YYNGEE. The CDR3 sequence: CASTTQGAHGYTF. CDR3 bases: TGTGCCAGCACTACACAGGGGGCGCATGGCTACACCTTC.

V is TRBV30 and J is TRBJ2-6; D is possibly TRBD2 (6 bases). Germline assignment: CDR1 GTSNPN and CDR2 SVGIG (reference sequence). V dropped 0 bases and J dropped 2 bases, with 8 bases sitting between them. The CDR3 is 15 residues long. Written as DNA, the CDR3 is TGTGCCTGGAGTGTCGGAGGGACTGGGGCCAACGTCCTGACTTTC. Translation gives CAWSVGGTGANVLTF. The full variable domain, completed using reference TRBV30 and TRBJ2-6, is SQTIHQWPATLVQPVGSPLSLECTVEGTSNPNLYWYRQAAGRGLQLLFYSVGIGQISSEVPQNLSASRPQDRQFILSSKKLLLSDSGFYLCAWSVGGTGANVLTFGAGSRLTVL.

The genes are TRBV15 and TRBJ1-3; no clear D gene. V was cut by 6 bases and J by 5 bases, with 8 bases left in between. This CDR3 is 12 amino acids long. Germline CDR1 reads LNHNV; CDR2 reads YYDKDF (reference sequence). CDR3 in amino acids: CATRENRNTIYF. CDR3 nucleotide sequence: TGTGCCACCAGGGAGAACAGAAACACCATATATTTT.

The chain employs TRBV6-6 and TRBJ2-3, with TRBD1 as a possible D gene (6 bases). CDR1 MNHNY and CDR2 SVGAGI come from the germline V gene (reference sequence). The CDR3 totals 13 residues. The V gene lost 4 bases and the J gene lost 11 bases, with 16 bases spanning the gap. The CDR3, as DNA: TGTGCCAGCAGTTCCGTCCCCAGCAGGGGGCAGTATTTT. It is translated as CASSSVPSRGQYF.

V and J are TRBV9 and TRBJ2-2; TRBD2 matches 15 bases. J was trimmed by 4 bases and V by 0 bases; bases with no gene match: 7. This CDR3 has 19 residues. CDR1 and CDR2 from the germline V gene are SGDLS and YYNGEE. CDR3 sequence reads: CASSVEGLAGGWSTGELFF. The DNA for the CDR3 is TGTGCCAGCAGCGTAGAGGGACTAGCGGGGGGATGGAGCACCGGGGAGCTGTTTTTT.

This chain links TRBV30 with TRBJ1-6; D ambiguous. The length of the CDR3 is 15 residues. Germline values: CDR1 GTSNPN, CDR2 SVGIG (reference sequence). The ends were cut back, 2 bases at V and 9 bases at J, with 17 bases in the middle. The CDR3 is CAWSTRGLGGSPLHF. Written as DNA, the CDR3 is TGTGCCTGGAGTACCCGCGGACTCGGCGGTTCACCCCTCCACTTT. Variable domain in full (rest from reference TRBV30 and TRBJ1-6): SQTIHQWPATLVQPVGSPLSLECTVEGTSNPNLYWYRQAAGRGLQLLFYSVGIGQISSEVPQNLSASRPQDRQFILSSKKLLLSDSGFYLCAWSTRGLGGSPLHFGNGTRLTVT.